What follows is one T cell receptor beta chain and its context. During its preparation, the TCRbeta library received unique molecular identifiers. TCRdb called the PCR reads again in MiXCR, with one record for every CDR3 protein. Among approximately 980,000 distinct CDR3 sequences listed, about 29% were seen once. These data belong to a study of T-cell reconstitution after alpha-beta-depleted transplantation in children. The source material was PBMCs, mostly from graft donor cells, sampled 360 days after TCRalphabeta/CD19-depleted stem cell transplant. The sequence derives from a boy in the first two years of life who had a stem cell transplant for SCID, so the T cells may come from the graft donor.

The CDR3 DNA follows: TGCAGTGCTAGTGAGACGGGGGTAGGAACGCCCCAGCATTTT. The encoded protein is CSASETGVGTPQHF. The rearrangement joins TRBV20-1 to TRBJ1-5; the D gene is possibly TRBD1 (5 bases). With 3 bases removed from V and 9 bases from J, the gap between germline ends came to 18 bases. The CDR3 has 14 amino acids. CDR1 is DFQATT and CDR2 is SNEGSKA in the germline V gene (reference sequence).